This T cell receptor beta chain came from a study of blood T cell repertoires in COVID-19. Study-level background: The analysed material was cDNA or gDNA that came from T cells, B-cell-depleted T cells, or PBMCs.

In the authors' methods: Using reference gene primer amplification, nucleated cell counts were estimated. Assay used: immunoSEQ multiplex PCR; TCRdb lists only in-frame clones, some missing. D and trimming were read from the DNA, whereas the V and J calls and clone size are those reported in that table. The sample includes about half a million clones, 70% to 90% of them seen just once. The germline gives CDR1 MNHEY, CDR2 SMNVEV (reference sequence). The CDR3 loop spans 16 amino acids. Losses at the gene ends were 0 bases for V and 7 bases for J; bases not matched to a gene: 12. The chain employs TRBV27 and TRBJ2-7, with 7 bases that match TRBD1. This TCR came from a human donor in a cohort sampled during active COVID-19. The sequenced sample was peripheral blood. CDR3 DNA sequence: TGTGCCAGCAGTTTATCGCCTTGGACAGGAACGGGGGAGCAGTACTTC. Its protein is CASSLSPWTGTGEQYF.